A single sample gave rise to the 12 T cell receptor beta chains below, sequenced in a study of STAT5B mutations in CD4+ large granular lymphocyte leukemia (dated 2022 in TCRdb). Libraries were prepared through the immunoSEQ multiplex PCR assay. The source is immuneACCESS, and TCRdb retained only in-frame sequences with V and J called. Part of the clones is not carried over; for the studies checked, unresolved V genes explain less than half of this, and the remainder is unexplained. This sample has 25,000 to 40,000 clones in its table, and 81% of those were observed once. The ten largest account for around 4.8% of the sample. Material for sequencing was CD4+ T cells from blood buffy coats. The receptor set was obtained from a human donor in good health.

V usage is TRBV7-5 and J usage is TRBJ2-7; no DNA check was done on the table's D call, TRBD2. TRBV7-5 is a documented pseudogene. The CDR3 is made up of 11 amino acids. DNA of the CDR3: TGTGTCAGAAGCACCACGCGCGAGCAGTACTTC. It yields the protein CVRSTTREQYF.

This clone was seen a handful of times. V is TRBV2 and J is TRBJ1-1; D gene uncertain. Germline V gives CDR1 SNHLY, CDR2 FYNNEI. V lost 11 bases and J lost 2, with 18 bases in between. CDR3 size: 14 residues. The CDR3 DNA follows: TGTGCCTCTCATTCGATTAGTAGCAACACTGAAGCTTTCTTT. Amino acid sequence: CASHSISSNTEAFF.

This clone occurred once. The rearrangement links TRBV6-6 to TRBJ2-1, with D perhaps given as TRBD1 or TRBD2 (5 bases each). V lost 4 bases, J lost 8 bases, and 9 bases lay in between. This CDR3 is built from 12 residues. CDR1 is MNHNY, CDR2 SVGAGI, per germline (reference sequence). Here the CDR3 reads CASSFQGDEQFF. Written as DNA, the CDR3 is TGTGCCAGCAGTTTCCAGGGAGATGAGCAGTTCTTC.

This clone was seen a handful of times. CDR3 sequence (DNA): TGTGCCAGCAGGGCCGGGGTAGACCAGCCCCAGCATTTT. This encodes CASRAGVDQPQHF. The chain links TRBV6-5 to TRBJ1-5; D gene unclear. Germline V gene data show CDR1 as MNHEY and CDR2 as SVGAGI. The CDR3 runs 13 residues. V was clipped by 6 bases and J by 7 bases, with 13 bases between them.

The rearrangement uses TRBV7-2 and TRBJ1-6, with TRBD1 matching 7 bases. Germline V gene sequence: CDR1 SGHTA, CDR2 FQGNSA. The CDR3 has 14 amino acids. V was clipped by 5 bases and J by 7 bases; unmatched bases: 5. CDR3 amino acids: CASSTGTVNSPLHF. CDR3 DNA: TGTGCCAGCAGCACCGGGACAGTAAATTCACCCCTCCACTTT.

The rearrangement uses TRBV4-1 and TRBJ2-1, with 12 bases identical to TRBD2. The CDR3 sequence is 15 residues long. Germline loops: CDR1 MGHRA, CDR2 YSYEKL. V gave up 1 base and J gave up 7 bases; unmatched junction bases: 2. The CDR3 loop reads CASSQGLAGVNEQFF. The CDR3 DNA reads TGCGCCAGCAGCCAAGGACTAGCGGGAGTTAATGAGCAGTTCTTC.

The chain has TRBV10-3 and TRBJ2-1, with 10 bases identical to TRBD2. Germline assignment: CDR1 ENHRY and CDR2 SYGVKD. The CDR3 runs to 15 residues. J was trimmed by 5 bases and V by 7 bases; bases with no gene match: 8. CDR3 nucleotides: TGTGCCATCACCGAAAGCGGGAGGGCCGACAATGAGCAGTTCTTC. As protein: CAITESGRADNEQFF.

The chain couples TRBV7-2 to TRBJ2-5; D possibly corresponds to TRBD1 (5 bases). Germline-derived CDR1 and CDR2 are SGHTA and FQGNSA. The CDR3 runs to 17 residues. V was clipped by 1 base and J by 1 base, with 16 bases between them. The CDR3 DNA reads TGTGCCAGCAGCTTAGGGCCGGCTGGGGCTGGCCAAGAGACCCAGTACTTC. This codes for CASSLGPAGAGQETQYF. The full variable domain, completed using reference TRBV7-2 and TRBJ2-5, is GAGVSQSPSNKVTEKGKDVELRCDPISGHTALYWYRQSLGQGLEFLIYFQGNSAPDKSGLPSDRFSAERTGGSVSTLTIQRTQQEDSAVYLCASSLGPAGAGQETQYFGPGTRLLVL.

The CDR3 bases are TGCGCCAGCAGCCAAGAAGGGAGAGCGGGAGAGGTAGATACGCAGTATTTT. Its protein is CASSQEGRAGEVDTQYF. This chain links TRBV4-3 with TRBJ2-3; 8 nucleotides align to TRBD2. Trimming cost V 0 bases and J 5 bases; bases outside gene matches: 10. This CDR3 comprises 17 residues. The germline gives CDR1 LGHNA, CDR2 YSLEER.

The chain couples TRBV15 to TRBJ2-7; 7 bases are a match to TRBD2. This CDR3 spans 16 amino acids. Germline V gives CDR1 LNHNV, CDR2 YYDKDF (reference sequence). Trimming took 0 bases from V and 0 from J; bases not matched to a gene: 5. The CDR3 loop is CATSRDWASGSYEQYF. The CDR3 DNA sequence: TGTGCCACCAGCAGAGATTGGGCTAGCGGCTCCTACGAGCAGTACTTC.

The rearrangement uses TRBV2 and TRBJ2-1; D could derive from TRBD1 or TRBD2 (5 bases each). Deletions cut 4 bases from V and 2 bases from J, with 9 bases between. The CDR3 is 14 residues long. Germline lookup yields CDR1 SNHLY and CDR2 FYNNEI. The CDR3 protein is CASSGQGPYNEQFF. CDR3 sequence (DNA): TGTGCCAGCAGTGGGCAGGGACCCTACAATGAGCAGTTCTTC.

V gene TRBV18 combines with J gene TRBJ1-4, with 12 nucleotides matching TRBD1. V shed 5 bases and J 8 bases; nucleotides not matched to a gene: 6. The CDR3 spans 15 residues. Germline V gene lookup returns CDR1 KGHSH and CDR2 LQKENI. The CDR3 sequence is CASSRTGQGAEKLFF. The CDR3 DNA reads TGTGCCAGCTCAAGGACGGGACAGGGGGCCGAAAAACTGTTTTTT.